This T cell receptor (beta chain) appears in the sequencing data of a study of CD8 T cells in Susac syndrome. Study-level points and caveats: In its TCR sequencing and HLA analysis, the study acknowledged that the number of individuals was relatively small.

CD8+ and CD4+ T cells from blood underwent TCR beta sequencing. Negative isolation yielded CD8+ and CD4+ T cells; FACS enriched TEMRA cells. It was with random hexamers that about 0.45 to 1 ug RNA was reverse transcribed. A multiplex approach, immunoSEQ multiplex PCR, amplified TCR beta CDR3 across 54 Vbeta and 13 Jbeta. Using its own MiXCR run on the immunoSEQ multiplex PCR reads, TCRdb lists one record per CDR3 protein. The sample contains more than 150,000 distinct CDR3 sequences, about 92% of which appear only once. This clonotype was counted between two and nine times. The antigen is not known. V dropped 5 bases and J dropped 4 bases, with 11 bases sitting between them. In germline, CDR1 is SEHNR, CDR2 FQNEAQ (reference sequence). The CDR3 is 13 residues long.

The chain employs TRBV7-9 and TRBJ1-2; D unclear. The sequence was obtained from a human donor in good health. The sequencing sample was made of CD4+ T cells from PBMCs. DNA for the CDR3: TGTGCCAGCAGCCCACAAGGGCCCTATGGCTACACCTTC. Protein sequence: CASSPQGPYGYTF.